This TCR beta chain was captured in a study of blood T cell repertoires in COVID-19. Across the study: Specimens from acute and convalescent COVID-19 originated in the United States, Italy and Spain. PBMCs, B-cell-depleted T cells, or T cells were the source of the cDNA or gDNA that made up the material.

This CDR3 contains 15 residues. Germline lookup yields CDR1 KGHSH and CDR2 LQKENI. Trimming shortened V by 3 bases and J by 4 bases, and 15 bases separated the two germline ends. Per the original methods: Amplified reference gene primers provided the basis for estimating nucleated cell counts. Some clones are missing from TCRdb's copy, which holds only in-frame ones; the method was immunoSEQ multiplex PCR. V and J calls plus clone size are reproduced from that table; the DNA served to infer D and trimming. The table shows about 200,000 clones, with 80% to 90% occurring only once. The receptor comes from a man aged 50 to 60 with active or convalescent COVID-19. Sequenced: peripheral blood. V is TRBV18 and J is TRBJ2-5; tentative D call: TRBD2 (6 bases). Here the CDR3 reads CASSPGGPLPETQYF. The CDR3 coding sequence is TGTGCCAGCTCACCGGGGGGACCTCTCCCAGAGACCCAGTACTTC.